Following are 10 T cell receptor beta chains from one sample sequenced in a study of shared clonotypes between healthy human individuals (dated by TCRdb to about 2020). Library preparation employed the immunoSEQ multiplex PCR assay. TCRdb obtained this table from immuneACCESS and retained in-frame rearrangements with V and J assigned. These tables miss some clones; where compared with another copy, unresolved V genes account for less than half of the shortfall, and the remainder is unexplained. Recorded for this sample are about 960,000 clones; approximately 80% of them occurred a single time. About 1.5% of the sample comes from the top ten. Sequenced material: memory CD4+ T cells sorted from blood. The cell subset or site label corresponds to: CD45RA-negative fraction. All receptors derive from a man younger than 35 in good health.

The CDR3 loop is CASSPTGSYEQYF. CDR3 DNA sequence: TGTGCCAGCAGTCCGACAGGGAGCTACGAGCAGTACTTC. The V and J genes are TRBV7-3 and TRBJ2-7, with 7 bases fitting TRBD1. After removal of 6 bases from V and 3 bases from J, the junction contained 5 bases not matched to a gene. CDR1 is SGHTA and CDR2 is FQGTGA in the germline V gene. This CDR3 contains 13 residues.

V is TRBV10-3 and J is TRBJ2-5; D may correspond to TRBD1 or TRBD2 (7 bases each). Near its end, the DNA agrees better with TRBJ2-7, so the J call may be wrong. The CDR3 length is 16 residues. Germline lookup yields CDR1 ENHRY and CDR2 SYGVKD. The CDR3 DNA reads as TGTGCCATCAGTAGTTCGGACAGGACTAGCTCCTACGAGCAGTACTTC. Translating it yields CAISSSDRTSSYEQYF.

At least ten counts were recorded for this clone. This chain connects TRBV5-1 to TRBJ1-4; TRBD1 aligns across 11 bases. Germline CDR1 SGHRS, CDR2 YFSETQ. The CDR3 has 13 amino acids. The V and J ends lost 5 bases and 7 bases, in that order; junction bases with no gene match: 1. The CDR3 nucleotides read TGCGCCAGCAGGGGACAGGGGGTTGAAAAACTGTTTTTT. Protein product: CASRGQGVEKLFF.

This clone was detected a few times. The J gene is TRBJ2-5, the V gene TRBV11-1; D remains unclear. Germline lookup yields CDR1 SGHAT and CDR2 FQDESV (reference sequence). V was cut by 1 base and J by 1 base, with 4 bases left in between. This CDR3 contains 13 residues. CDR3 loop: CASSLGIQETQYF. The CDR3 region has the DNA TGTGCCAGCAGCTTAGGGATCCAAGAGACCCAGTACTTC. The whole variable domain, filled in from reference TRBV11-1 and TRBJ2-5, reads EAEVAQSPRYKITEKSQAVAFWCDPISGHATLYWYRQILGQGPELLVQFQDESVVDDSQLPKDRFSAERLKGVDSTLKIQPAELGDSAMYLCASSLGIQETQYFGPGTRLLVL.

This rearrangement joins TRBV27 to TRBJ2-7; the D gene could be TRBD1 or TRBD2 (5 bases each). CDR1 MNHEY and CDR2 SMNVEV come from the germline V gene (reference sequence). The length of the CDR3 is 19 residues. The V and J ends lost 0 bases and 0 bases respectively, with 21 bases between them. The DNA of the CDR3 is TGTGCCAGCAGTTTATCGGGAATTACCGGGACCGTGAGCTCCTACGAGCAGTACTTC. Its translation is CASSLSGITGTVSSYEQYF.

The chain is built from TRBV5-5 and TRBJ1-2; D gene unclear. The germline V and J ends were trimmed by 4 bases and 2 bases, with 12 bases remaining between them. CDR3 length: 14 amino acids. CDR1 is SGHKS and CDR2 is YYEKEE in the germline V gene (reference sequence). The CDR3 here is CASSATASNYGYTF. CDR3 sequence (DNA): TGTGCCAGCAGCGCAACAGCCTCCAACTATGGCTACACCTTC.

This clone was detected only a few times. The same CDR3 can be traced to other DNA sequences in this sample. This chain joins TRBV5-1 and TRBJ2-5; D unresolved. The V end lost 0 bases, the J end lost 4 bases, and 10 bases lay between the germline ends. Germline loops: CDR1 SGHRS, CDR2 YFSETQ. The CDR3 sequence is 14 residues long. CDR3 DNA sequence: TGCGCCAGCAGCTTGGACAGCAGAGGAGAGACCCAGTACTTC. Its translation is CASSLDSRGETQYF. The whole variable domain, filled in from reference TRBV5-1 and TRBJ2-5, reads KAGVTQTPRYLIKTRGQQVTLSCSPISGHRSVSWYQQTPGQGLQFLFEYFSETQRNKGNFPGRFSGRQFSNSRSEMNVSTLELGDSALYLCASSLDSRGETQYFGPGTRLLVL.

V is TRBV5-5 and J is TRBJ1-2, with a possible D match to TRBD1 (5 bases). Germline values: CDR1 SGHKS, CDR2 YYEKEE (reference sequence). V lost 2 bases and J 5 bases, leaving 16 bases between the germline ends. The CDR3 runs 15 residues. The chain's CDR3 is CASSLPSGERYGYTF. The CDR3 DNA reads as TGTGCCAGCAGCTTACCTTCGGGGGAACGGTATGGCTACACCTTC.

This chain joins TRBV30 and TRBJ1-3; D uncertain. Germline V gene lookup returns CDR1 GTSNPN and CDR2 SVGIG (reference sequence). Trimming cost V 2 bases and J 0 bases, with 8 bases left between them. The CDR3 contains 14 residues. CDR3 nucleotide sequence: TGTGCCTGGAGTAAAGGTATCTCTGGAAACACCATATATTTT. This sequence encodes CAWSKGISGNTIYF.

CDR3 region: CASSLGLTSSGANVLTF. CDR3 nucleotide sequence: TGTGCCAGCAGCTTAGGGCTGACGTCCTCTGGGGCCAACGTCCTGACTTTC. The chain carries TRBV11-2 and TRBJ2-6; no definite D call. This CDR3 is built from 17 residues. Germline V CDR1 and CDR2: SGHAT, FQNNGV. V dropped 1 base and J dropped 0 bases, with 10 bases sitting between them.